This T cell receptor (beta chain) was sequenced during a study of CD4+ T cells in melanoma. Assay used: immunoSEQ multiplex PCR; TCRdb lists only in-frame clones, some missing. The table includes 9,600 or so clones, 60% to 80% detected once. This clone came up a few times. Germline loops: CDR1 MNHNS, CDR2 SASEGT. Trimming took 3 bases from V and 1 from J, leaving 3 bases between them. CDR3 length: 12 amino acids. The sample was peripheral blood. This TCR derives from a human donor with melanoma. The chain carries TRBV6-1 and TRBJ1-2; unclear D gene. CDR3: CASSDSNYGYTF. The CDR3 DNA follows: TGTGCCAGCAGTGACAGTAACTATGGCTACACCTTC.